A selection of T cell receptor beta chains follows, all from one sample in a study of technical replicates of blood from a few donors. Repertoires were generated with immunoSEQ multiplex PCR, while TCRdb's copy carries only in-frame clones and drops some. The sample holds tens of thousands of clones, roughly 93% seen once. Sample: T cells isolated from PBMCs. Source of these receptors: a human donor in good health. Each CDR3 is given with its conserved first and last residue. The D gene is left open where the match is weak. A clone size is listed for some rows: how often the clone was seen (once, few, many), or a class if it is expanded.

d_call j_call clone_size v_call cdr3_nt cdr3_aa
TRBD1 TRBJ1-2 NA TRBV2 TGTGCCAGCAGTGAAGCGCTTAGGGGGCACAATGGCTACACCTTC CASSEALRGHNGYTF
TRBD1 TRBJ1-1 NA TRBV5-1 TGCGCCAGCAGCTCAATAAACAACGGGACAGGGTGGCCCCTTAAGGGGAACACTGAAGCTTTCTTT CASSSINNGTGWPLKGNTEAFF
NA TRBJ2-5 NA TRBV5-1 TGCGCCAGCAGCTTGAGAGGGGGAGAGACCCAGTACTTC CASSLRGGETQYF
NA TRBJ1-4 NA TRBV9 TGTGCCAGCAGCGTGACAGCTGAAAGGGTAAAACTGTTTTTT CASSVTAERVKLFF
TRBD1 TRBJ1-5 NA TRBV18 TGTGCCAGCTCACGGGACAGGGGGCCTCAGCCCCAGCATTTT CASSRDRGPQPQHF
NA TRBJ2-7 NA TRBV27 TGTGCCAGCAGTTTCGTGGGACTGAGCTCCTACGAGCAGTACTTC CASSFVGLSSYEQYF
TRBD1 TRBJ1-3 NA TRBV9 TGTGCCAGCAGCAAGGCCTTAATGGGGACAGGGGAAAACACCATATATTTT CASSKALMGTGENTIYF
TRBD1 TRBJ1-2 NA TRBV19 TGTGCCAGTAGCTTGGGACAGTCGAACTATGGCTACACCTTC CASSLGQSNYGYTF
NA TRBJ2-1 once TRBV7-9 TGTGCCAGCAGAAGTTACGGGGAGTTGAATGAGCAGTTCTTC CASRSYGELNEQFF
NA TRBJ2-1 NA TRBV27 TGTGCCAGCAGCCTCGTGACTAGATCCCCCTCCTACAATGAGCAGTTCTTC CASSLVTRSPSYNEQFF
TRBD1 TRBJ2-3 NA TRBV6-1 TGTGCCAGCAGCTCAACAGGGGCTAGCACAGATACGCAGTATTTT CASSSTGASTDTQYF
NA TRBJ2-7 NA TRBV6-1 TGTGCCAGCAGTAACCAGTGGCAGGGTTTCTACGAGCAGTACTTC CASSNQWQGFYEQYF
NA TRBJ1-5 NA TRBV25-1 TGTGCCAGCAGTGGGGAGTATAGCAATCAGCCCCAGCATTTT CASSGEYSNQPQHF
NA TRBJ2-5 NA TRBV6-5 TGTGCCAGCGGGAGGGGGATGCGGGAGACCCAGTACTTC CASGRGMRETQYF
NA TRBJ2-7 NA TRBV6-5 TGTGCCAGCAGTTCCCCAACAGCCTACGAGCAGTACTTC CASSSPTAYEQYF
NA TRBJ2-7 NA TRBV11-2 TGTGCCAGTTCTCAGGGAAGAAAGCAGTACTTC CASSQGRKQYF
NA TRBJ2-4 NA TRBV7-9 TGTGCCAGCAGCTTAGCGGGAGAAAACATTCAGTACTTC CASSLAGENIQYF
TRBD2 TRBJ2-7 NA TRBV19 TGTGCCAGTAGTACCGGACTAGCGTCCCTCTCCTACGAGCAGTACTTC CASSTGLASLSYEQYF
NA TRBJ2-7 NA TRBV6-6 TGTGCCAGCAGTCCCAGGGCTTGGTACGAGCAGTACTTC CASSPRAWYEQYF
TRBD1 TRBJ1-5 once TRBV12-5 TGTGCTAGTGGTTTGGACACCCCGGGACAGGGTTCCTTGCAGCCCCAGCATTTT CASGLDTPGQGSLQPQHF